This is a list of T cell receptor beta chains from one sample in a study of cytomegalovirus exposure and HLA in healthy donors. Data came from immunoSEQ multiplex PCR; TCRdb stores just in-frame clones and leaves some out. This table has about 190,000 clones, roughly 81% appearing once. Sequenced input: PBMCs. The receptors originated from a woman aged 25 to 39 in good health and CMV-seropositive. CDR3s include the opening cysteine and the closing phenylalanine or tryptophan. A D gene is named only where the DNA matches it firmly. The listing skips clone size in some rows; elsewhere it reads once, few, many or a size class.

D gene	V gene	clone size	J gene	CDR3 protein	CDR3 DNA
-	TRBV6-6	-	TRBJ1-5	CASSYGGPSNQPQHF	TGTGCCAGCAGTTACGGTGGGCCTAGCAATCAGCCCCAGCATTTT
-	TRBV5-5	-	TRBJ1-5	CASSLDSPNQPQHF	TGTGCCAGCAGCCTGGACAGCCCCAATCAGCCCCAGCATTTT
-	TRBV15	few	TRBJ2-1	CATSRADSGDEQFF	TGTGCCACCAGCAGAGCGGACAGCGGGGATGAGCAGTTCTTC
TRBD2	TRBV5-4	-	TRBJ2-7	CASSSGSRNEQYF	TGTGCCAGCAGCAGCGGGAGTCGGAACGAGCAGTACTTC
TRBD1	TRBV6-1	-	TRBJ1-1	CASSEWGQGKMNTEAFF	TGTGCCAGCAGTGAATGGGGACAGGGCAAGATGAACACTGAAGCTTTCTTT
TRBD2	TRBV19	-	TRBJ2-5	CASSPAGGGTVLGTQYF	TGTGCCAGTAGTCCCGCGGGGGGAGGGACCGTCCTTGGTACCCAGTACTTC
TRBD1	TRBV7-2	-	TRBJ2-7	CASSPRSGTGFHEQYF	TGTGCCAGCAGCCCGCGCTCCGGGACAGGGTTCCACGAGCAGTACTTC
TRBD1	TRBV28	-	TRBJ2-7	CALGQGPYEQYF	TGTGCCTTGGGACAGGGGCCCTACGAGCAGTACTTC
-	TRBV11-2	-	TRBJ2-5	CASSLVVGSQQYF	TGTGCCAGCAGCTTAGTTGTTGGGAGCCAGCAGTACTTC
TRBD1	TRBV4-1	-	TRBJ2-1	CASSQDQGATGYNEQFF	TGCGCCAGCAGCCAAGATCAAGGGGCGACAGGGTACAATGAGCAGTTCTTC
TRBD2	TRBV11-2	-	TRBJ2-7	CATGGLAGEQYF	TGTGCCACCGGGGGACTAGCGGGCGAGCAGTACTTC
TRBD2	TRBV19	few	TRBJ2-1	CASSRGLANNEQFF	TGTGCCAGTAGTAGGGGACTAGCGAACAATGAGCAGTTCTTC
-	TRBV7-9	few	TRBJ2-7	CASSTNPSPSYEQYF	TGTGCCAGCAGCACTAACCCATCCCCCTCCTACGAGCAGTACTTC
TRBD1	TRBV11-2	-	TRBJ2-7	CASSLEGRGSYEQYF	TGTGCCAGCAGCTTAGAGGGCAGGGGGAGCTACGAGCAGTACTTC
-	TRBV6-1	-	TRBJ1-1	CASSESEVGGAEAFF	TGTGCCAGCAGTGAAAGCGAGGTGGGGGGGGCTGAAGCTTTCTTT
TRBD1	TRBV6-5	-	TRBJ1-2	CASRLDRARGYTF	TGTGCCAGCAGACTCGACAGGGCACGAGGCTACACCTTC
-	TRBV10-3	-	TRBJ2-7	CAISEFRDTASYEQYF	TGTGCCATCAGTGAGTTTCGGGACACCGCCTCCTACGAGCAGTACTTC
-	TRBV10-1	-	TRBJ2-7	CASSEDGYEQYF	TGCGCCAGCAGTGAGGACGGGTACGAGCAGTACTTC
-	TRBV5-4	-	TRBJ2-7	CASSLDRYEQYF	TGTGCCAGCAGCTTGGACAGGTACGAGCAGTACTTC
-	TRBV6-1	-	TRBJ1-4	CASSNSGNNEKLFF	TGTGCCAGCAGTAACAGCGGAAATAATGAAAAACTGTTTTTT
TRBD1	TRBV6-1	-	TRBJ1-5	CASDTGAGGNQPQHF	TGTGCCAGCGATACAGGGGCAGGGGGCAATCAGCCCCAGCATTTT
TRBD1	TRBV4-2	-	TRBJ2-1	CASSQEKGTGQFF	TGTGCCAGCAGCCAAGAAAAGGGGACAGGGCAGTTCTTC
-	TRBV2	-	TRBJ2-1	CATADYNEQFF	TGTGCCACCGCGGACTACAATGAGCAGTTCTTC
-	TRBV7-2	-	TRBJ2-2	CASSWGQPTGELFF	TGTGCCAGCAGCTGGGGACAACCCACCGGGGAGCTGTTTTTT
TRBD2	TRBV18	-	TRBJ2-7	CASSRSSGLAGAYEQYF	TGTGCCAGCTCCCGGTCTTCGGGACTAGCGGGAGCCTACGAGCAGTACTTC
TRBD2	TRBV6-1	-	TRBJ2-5	CASSERESGSRETQYF	TGTGCCAGCAGTGAAAGGGAAAGCGGGAGTCGAGAGACCCAGTACTTC
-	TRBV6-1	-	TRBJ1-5	CAGTVGGPNQPQHF	TGTGCCGGGACCGTGGGGGGACCCAATCAGCCCCAGCATTTT
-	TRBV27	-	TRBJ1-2	CASSPGLRNGYTF	TGTGCCAGCAGTCCGGGGTTACGGAATGGCTACACCTTC
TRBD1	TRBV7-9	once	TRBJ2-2	CSGQDYTGELFF	TGTTCCGGACAGGATTACACCGGGGAGCTGTTTTTT
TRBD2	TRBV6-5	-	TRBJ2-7	CASSFRTSEMEQYF	TGTGCCAGCAGTTTCCGGACTAGTGAGATGGAGCAGTACTTC
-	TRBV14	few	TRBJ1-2	CASSSRRLANYGYTF	TGTGCCAGCAGCTCCAGACGGCTAGCTAACTATGGCTACACCTTC
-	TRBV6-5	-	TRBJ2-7	CASGTGGGSSYEQYF	TGTGCCAGCGGAACAGGTGGCGGAAGCTCCTACGAGCAGTACTTC
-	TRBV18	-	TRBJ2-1	CASSGGVGNEQFF	TGTGCCAGCTCAGGAGGGGTCGGGAATGAGCAGTTCTTC
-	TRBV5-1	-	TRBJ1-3	CASSLVGSSGNTIYF	TGCGCCAGCAGCTTAGTCGGTAGCTCTGGAAACACCATATATTTT
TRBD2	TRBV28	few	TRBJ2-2	CASSQGTSGRVGELFF	TGTGCCAGCAGTCAGGGGACTAGCGGGAGGGTCGGGGAGCTGTTTTTT
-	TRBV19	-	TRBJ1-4	CASSIRHAAQGSEKLFF	TGTGCCAGTAGTATCCGTCATGCCGCCCAGGGGTCTGAAAAACTGTTTTTT
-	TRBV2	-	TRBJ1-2	CASSIDTGYGYTF	TGTGCCAGTTCAATAGATACAGGTTATGGCTACACCTTC
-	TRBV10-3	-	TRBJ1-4	CASRARETNEKLFF	TGTGCCAGTCGCGCGAGGGAGACTAATGAAAAACTGTTTTTT
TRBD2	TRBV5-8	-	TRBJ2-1	CASSLGTSGNHNEQFF	TGTGCCAGCAGCTTGGGAACTAGCGGGAACCACAATGAGCAGTTCTTC